One and the same sample provided the 32 T cell receptor beta chains below, sequenced in a study of blood T cell repertoires in COVID-19 (dated by TCRdb to about 2020). Library creation used the immunoSEQ multiplex PCR assay. TCRdb took over this immuneACCESS table, retaining in-frame rearrangements with V and J assigned. Such tables are incomplete; in checked studies, under half of the missing clones stem from an unresolved V gene, and the remainder is unexplained. The sample includes some 66,000 clones, with approximately 90% observed a single time. The ten largest make up under 8.5% of the sample. Sequencing was carried out using peripheral blood. The receptor set was obtained from a human donor in a cohort sampled during active COVID-19.

The chain couples TRBV19 to TRBJ2-1; 7 bases fit TRBD2. This CDR3 comprises 14 residues. Germline V lookup: CDR1 LNHDA, CDR2 SQIVND (reference sequence). Trimming cost V 4 bases and J 5 bases; bases outside gene matches: 5. The CDR3 DNA sequence: TGTGCCAGTAGTAGCGGGAGCATCGACAATGAGCAGTTCTTC. Protein: CASSSGSIDNEQFF.

The chain links TRBV10-3 to TRBJ2-1, with a tentative D call TRBD2 (6 bases). The CDR3 covers 13 residues. Deletions cut 5 bases from V and 4 bases from J, with 9 bases between. Per germline, CDR1 ENHRY and CDR2 SYGVKD. The CDR3 sequence: CAISSGLYNEQFF. The CDR3 DNA reads TGTGCCATCAGTAGCGGGCTGTACAATGAGCAGTTCTTC.

The rearrangement joins TRBV2 to TRBJ2-1, with TRBD2 matching over 8 bases. This CDR3 contains 16 residues. CDR1 SNHLY and CDR2 FYNNEI come from the germline V gene. V was pared by 3 bases and J by 4 bases, with 8 bases of the junction left unmatched. The CDR3 region has the DNA TGTGCCAGCAGTGATGTGGGACTAGGAAGGTACAATGAGCAGTTCTTC. It yields the protein CASSDVGLGRYNEQFF.

The chain couples TRBV7-3 to TRBJ2-7, with 8 bases that match TRBD2. CDR1 SGHTA and CDR2 FQGTGA come from the germline V gene. There are 15 residues in the CDR3. The J segment lost 7 bases and the V segment lost 0 bases, leaving 8 bases of the junction unmatched. Here the CDR3 DNA reads TGTGCCAGCAGCTTAACTCCGGGGGGGCTCGGAGAGCAGTACTTC. Amino acid sequence: CASSLTPGGLGEQYF.

This chain links TRBV5-1 with TRBJ2-1; 9 nucleotides align to TRBD1. There are 15 residues in the CDR3. Germline V gene lookup returns CDR1 SGHRS and CDR2 YFSETQ. V was clipped by 2 bases and J by 5 bases; unmatched bases: 5. The CDR3 DNA is TGCGCCAGCAGCTTACCGGGACAGGGTGACAATGAGCAGTTCTTC. Its protein is CASSLPGQGDNEQFF.

The J gene is TRBJ1-3, the V gene TRBV28; the D gene is possibly TRBD1 (6 bases). The length of the CDR3 is 15 residues. Germline V CDR1 and CDR2: MDHEN, SYDVKM. The V end lost 8 bases, the J end lost 3 bases, and 17 bases lay between the germline ends. The CDR3 protein is CASGTQGIGGNTIYF. The CDR3 DNA sequence: TGTGCCAGCGGTACACAGGGAATAGGTGGAAACACCATATATTTT.

This rearrangement joins TRBV14 to TRBJ1-6; D is unresolved. V lost 2 bases to trimming and J lost 6 bases, with 5 bases between them. Germline CDR1 SGHDN, CDR2 FVKESK. CDR3 size: 13 residues. CDR3 sequence reads: CASSQSANSPLHF. In DNA form, the CDR3 reads TGTGCCAGCAGCCAAAGCGCTAATTCACCCCTCCACTTT. Together with reference TRBV14 and TRBJ1-6, the CDR3 gives the full variable domain: EAGVTQFPSHSVIEKGQTVTLRCDPISGHDNLYWYRRVMGKEIKFLLHFVKESKQDESGMPNNRFLAERTGGTYSTLKVQPAELEDSGVYFCASSQSANSPLHFGNGTRLTVT.

The V call is TRBV2, the J call TRBJ2-1; D perhaps matches TRBD1 (5 bases). Trimming removed 3 bases at V and 3 bases at J, with 6 bases between. Per the germline V gene, CDR1 is SNHLY and CDR2 is FYNNEI. The CDR3 runs to 13 residues. The CDR3 loop reads CASSDDSYNEQFF. The CDR3, as DNA: TGTGCCAGCAGTGACGACAGCTACAATGAGCAGTTCTTC. The full variable domain, rest sourced from reference TRBV2 and TRBJ2-1, is EPEVTQTPSHQVTQMGQEVILRCVPISNHLYFYWYRQILGQKVEFLVSFYNNEISEKSEIFDDQFSVERPDGSNFTLKIRSTKLEDSAMYFCASSDDSYNEQFFGPGTRLTVL.

The J gene is TRBJ1-5, the V gene TRBV6-6; D possibly corresponds to TRBD1 (6 bases). The CDR3 is made up of 16 amino acids. The V gene's germline CDR1 is MNHNY and CDR2 SVGAGI (reference sequence). Trimming stripped 2 bases from V and 3 bases from J, with 14 bases between. In DNA form, the CDR3 reads TGTGCCAGCAGTTACGGGGGCCAGACTTACAATCAGCCCCAGCATTTT. Protein: CASSYGGQTYNQPQHF.

This chain connects TRBV21-1 to TRBJ2-2; the D call TRBD2 from the table was never checked on the DNA. TRBV21-1 is termed a pseudogene. CDR3 size: 18 residues. The CDR3 DNA follows: TGTGCCAGCAACCCGGTCCGGGGCGGGAGGTTGAGCACCGGGGAGCTGTTTTTT. Its protein is CASNPVRGGRLSTGELFF.

The chain has TRBV18 and TRBJ2-3; 12 bases agree with TRBD2. This CDR3 is built from 16 residues. V trimming: 5 bases; J trimming: 3 bases; junction bases outside the gene matches: 6. Germline V CDR1 and CDR2: KGHSH, LQKENI. DNA of the CDR3: TGTGCCAGCTCAACCCTAGCGGGGGGGCCGACAGATACGCAGTATTTT. Protein product: CASSTLAGGPTDTQYF. Filled out from reference TRBV18 and TRBJ2-3, the complete variable domain reads NAGVMQNPRHLVRRRGQEARLRCSPMKGHSHVYWYRQLPEEGLKFMVYLQKENIIDESGMPKERFSAEFPKEGPSILRIQQVVRGDSAAYFCASSTLAGGPTDTQYFGPGTRLTVL.

This chain joins TRBV5-1 and TRBJ1-5; tentatively, D is TRBD1 (5 bases). This CDR3 has 15 residues. Per germline, CDR1 SGHRS and CDR2 YFSETQ. With 0 bases removed from V and 3 bases from J, the gap between germline ends came to 10 bases. The CDR3 nucleotides are TGCGCCAGCAGCTTGGCTCCGGACACCAATCAGCCCCAGCATTTT. Its protein product is CASSLAPDTNQPQHF.

The V gene is TRBV15, the J gene TRBJ2-5; the match to TRBD1 covers 9 bases. In germline, CDR1 is LNHNV, CDR2 YYDKDF (reference sequence). This CDR3 is built from 15 residues. The trim removed 9 bases at V and 7 bases at J, leaving 15 bases unmatched. The CDR3 nucleotides are TGTGCCACAGAATTCGGGGACAGGGTTTTGGGGACCCAGTACTTC. It specifies CATEFGDRVLGTQYF. The entire variable domain, with the rest obtained from reference TRBV15 and TRBJ2-5, is as follows: DAMVIQNPRYQVTQFGKPVTLSCSQTLNHNVMYWYQQKSSQAPKLLFHYYDKDFNNEADTPDNFQSRRPNTSFCFLDIRSPGLGDTAMYLCATEFGDRVLGTQYFGPGTRLLVL.

The CDR3 loop is CASSQDQGDTQYF. The CDR3 nucleotides read TGTGCCAGCTCACAAGATCAGGGAGATACGCAGTATTTT. The chain joins TRBV18 to TRBJ2-3, with TRBD1 as a possible D gene (5 bases). CDR1 is KGHSH, CDR2 LQKENI, per germline. V lost 4 bases and J 5 bases, leaving 10 bases between the germline ends. The CDR3 runs to 13 residues.

The J gene is TRBJ2-5, the V gene TRBV28; 8 positions match TRBD1. This CDR3 has 14 residues. Germline CDR1 is MDHEN and CDR2 is SYDVKM. V lost 7 bases to trimming and J lost 3 bases; unmatched junction nucleotides: 7. The CDR3 here is CASTGGGIEETQYF. In DNA form, the CDR3 reads TGTGCCAGCACAGGGGGCGGGATTGAAGAGACCCAGTACTTC.

This clone occurred once. The rearrangement links TRBV7-9 to TRBJ2-1; 7 bases map to TRBD2. CDR1 and CDR2 (germline): SEHNR, FQNEAQ (reference sequence). Trimming took 5 bases from V and 4 from J; bases not matched to a gene: 8. The CDR3 has 15 amino acids. The CDR3 bases are TGTGCCAGCAGCCGGGTCGCGGGGGAATACAATGAGCAGTTCTTC. This encodes CASSRVAGEYNEQFF.

The chain employs TRBV29-1 and TRBJ1-2; possibly TRBD1 for D (6 bases). The germline CDR1 and CDR2 sequences are SQVTM and ANQGSEA. The CDR3 consists of 13 residues. The V and J ends lost 5 bases and 6 bases respectively, with 16 bases between them. The CDR3 protein is CSVQRARGHGYTF. The CDR3 bases are TGCAGCGTTCAAAGGGCCAGGGGCCATGGCTACACCTTC.

The chain links TRBV5-1 to TRBJ2-1, with TRBD2 matching over 11 bases. Germline V gene sequence: CDR1 SGHRS, CDR2 YFSETQ. The ends lost 0 bases at V and 8 bases at J; junction bases unmatched: 7. The CDR3 runs 16 residues. The CDR3 DNA sequence: TGCGCCAGCAGCTTGGCCCTTAGCGGGGGGGGCGATGAGCAGTTCTTC. It is translated as CASSLALSGGGDEQFF.

The CDR3 sequence: CASSLLEPSPEQYF. The CDR3 DNA is TGCGCCAGCAGCTTACTTGAACCCTCTCCCGAGCAGTACTTC. The chain joins TRBV5-1 to TRBJ2-7; D is ambiguous. Germline values: CDR1 SGHRS, CDR2 YFSETQ. Trimming stripped 2 bases from V and 6 bases from J, with 15 bases between. This CDR3 comprises 14 residues. The full variable domain, its missing parts supplied by reference TRBV5-1 and TRBJ2-7, is KAGVTQTPRYLIKTRGQQVTLSCSPISGHRSVSWYQQTPGQGLQFLFEYFSETQRNKGNFPGRFSGRQFSNSRSEMNVSTLELGDSALYLCASSLLEPSPEQYFGPGTRLTVT.

The chain couples TRBV6-5 to TRBJ1-5, with TRBD1 matching 9 bases. The CDR3 runs 15 residues. Germline-derived CDR1 and CDR2 are MNHEY and SVGAGI. The V gene end was trimmed by 3 bases and the J gene end by 6 bases; junction bases not matched to a gene: 6. As DNA, the CDR3 is TGTGCCAGCAGTTATCACACAGGGGGCGGTCAGCCCCAGCATTTT. Protein: CASSYHTGGGQPQHF.

The V gene is TRBV24-1, the J gene TRBJ2-3; 7 positions match TRBD1. The CDR3 length is 14 residues. Per germline, CDR1 KGHDR and CDR2 SFDVKD. V lost 3 bases to trimming and J lost 4 bases; unmatched junction nucleotides: 3. CDR3 in DNA: TGTGCCACCAGTGATGTCCAGGGGGCAGATACGCAGTATTTT. The encoded protein is CATSDVQGADTQYF.

This clone showed up just a few times. The chain carries TRBV2 and TRBJ2-7; 9 nucleotides align to TRBD1. There are 16 residues in the CDR3. J gave up 5 bases and V 8 bases, and 16 bases lay outside the gene matches. Germline assignment: CDR1 SNHLY and CDR2 FYNNEI. This CDR3 reads CASSKSLQGAGDEQYF. DNA for the CDR3: TGTGCCAGCTCGAAGAGCCTACAGGGGGCCGGCGACGAGCAGTACTTC.

The chain employs TRBV25-1 and TRBJ1-4; 10 bases align to TRBD1. This CDR3 has 18 residues. The germline gives CDR1 MGHDK, CDR2 SYGVNS. V gave up 2 bases and J gave up 3 bases; unmatched junction bases: 9. The CDR3 is CASSEGRTGGWANEKLFF. The CDR3 region has the DNA TGTGCCAGCAGTGAAGGGCGGACAGGGGGTTGGGCTAATGAAAAACTGTTTTTT.

V usage is TRBV7-5 and J usage is TRBJ2-3; the table's D call, TRBD2, has no DNA check behind it. TRBV7-5 is noted as a pseudogene. The CDR3 is 21 amino acids. The CDR3 sequence: CARSLTASPVSQRPRGDTQYF. The CDR3 nucleotides read TGTGCCAGAAGCTTAACCGCTTCCCCAGTTTCCCAGCGACCCCGGGGAGATACGCAGTATTTT.

This chain links TRBV18 with TRBJ2-7; 14 nucleotides line up with TRBD2. CDR3 size: 15 residues. Germline V gene sequence: CDR1 KGHSH, CDR2 LQKENI. Trimming took 6 bases from V and 3 from J; bases not matched to a gene: 4. CDR3 DNA: TGTGCCAGCTCGGGGACTAGCGGGAGTTTCTACGAGCAGTACTTC. Translation gives CASSGTSGSFYEQYF.

The rearrangement uses TRBV29-1 and TRBJ2-3; weak D call: TRBD1 (5 bases). Looked up from germline, CDR1 is SQVTM and CDR2 is ANQGSEA. Trimming removed 6 bases from V and 2 bases from J, with 24 bases in between. The CDR3 runs to 17 residues. The CDR3 protein is CSVALRGYNLNTDTQYF. The CDR3 DNA sequence: TGCAGCGTGGCCCTAAGGGGTTATAACCTTAACACAGATACGCAGTATTTT.

The V and J genes are TRBV12-3 or TRBV12-4 and TRBJ2-1; D is perhaps TRBD2 (5 bases). The CDR3 has 13 residues. Trimming stripped 2 bases from V and 12 bases from J, with 14 bases between. The CDR3 protein is CASSLSPGAGQFF. As DNA, the CDR3 is TGTGCCAGCAGTTTATCCCCGGGTGCGGGGCAGTTCTTC.

This chain connects TRBV9 to TRBJ1-3; D is ambiguous. V was clipped by 4 bases and J by 0 bases, with 8 bases between them. Germline V gene lookup returns CDR1 SGDLS and CDR2 YYNGEE. The CDR3 has 14 amino acids. The CDR3 DNA is TGTGCCAGCAGCTTCCTGAGCTCTGGAAACACCATATATTTT. Translation: CASSFLSSGNTIYF.

The rearrangement joins TRBV23-1 to TRBJ2-7; TRBD1 aligns across 8 bases. TRBV23-1 is labeled an ORF, and its function is uncertain. After removal of 0 bases from V and 3 bases from J, the junction contained 10 bases not matched to a gene. The CDR3 covers 17 residues. The CDR3, as DNA: TGCGCCAGCAGTCAATCGTCCGACCGGGACAGGTACTACGAGCAGTACTTC. It encodes CASSQSSDRDRYYEQYF.

The rearrangement links TRBV27 to TRBJ1-1, with TRBD1 identical over 7 bases. With 2 bases clipped from V and 1 base from J, the junction kept 4 bases outside the gene matches. The CDR3 contains 15 residues. Germline CDR1 MNHEY, CDR2 SMNVEV (reference sequence). The DNA of the CDR3 is TGTGCCAGCAGTTTAAACAGACAGGGGAACACTGAAGCTTTCTTT. Amino acids: CASSLNRQGNTEAFF.

The chain couples TRBV30 to TRBJ2-7, with a possible D match to TRBD2 (5 bases). V lost 2 bases, J lost 9 bases, and 17 bases lay in between. The germline V gene has CDR1 GTSNPN and CDR2 SVGIG (reference sequence). The CDR3 extends over 13 amino acids. CDR3 in amino acids: CAWSLSDGKGQYF. CDR3 bases: TGTGCCTGGAGTTTGTCGGACGGGAAGGGGCAGTACTTC.

The chain links TRBV25-1 to TRBJ1-1; D is unclear. The CDR3 is 14 amino acids. Germline V CDR1 and CDR2: MGHDK, SYGVNS. The germline V and J ends were trimmed by 3 bases and 3 bases, with 11 bases remaining between them. CDR3 coding DNA: TGTGCCAGCAGTGAGCTAACGAGGGACACTGAAGCTTTCTTT. Translated: CASSELTRDTEAFF.